Listed here is a single TCR beta chain. No antigen is known for it. The data were produced by immunoSEQ multiplex PCR, yet TCRdb's version contains in-frame clones alone and is incomplete. The sample lists about 82,000 clones, around 90% occurring once. The sample is drawn from a study of identifying expanded T cells in peripheral blood. Unmatched junction bases numbered 5, after V lost 5 bases and J lost 6 bases. The CDR3 is made up of 14 amino acids. CDR1 and CDR2 from the germline V gene are MDHEN and SYDVKM. Broader study findings: Technical replicates showed roughly 1.2 changed clones; around two weeks roughly 15; four weeks 19. Across healthy donors, higher total template counts meant significantly greater approximately two-week count variance.

Collection occurred without any documented infections or immune events in donors. The specimen was blood. This chain links TRBV28 with TRBJ1-3; 9 bases fit TRBD1. This TCR was recovered from a person between 18 and 70 years old in good health. CDR3 loop: CASSPGTGKNTIYF. The CDR3 DNA follows: TGTGCCAGCAGTCCAGGGACAGGGAAAAACACCATATATTTT.